These 3 T cell receptor beta chains were all obtained from the same sample, sequenced in a study of somatic mutations in cytotoxic T cells in rheumatoid arthritis (TCRdb year 2017). Library preparation used the immunoSEQ multiplex PCR assay. As stored in TCRdb, this immuneACCESS dataset retains in-frame rearrangements with V and J assigned. A fraction of the clones does not appear; measured against another copy, unresolved V genes explain less than half of the discrepancy, and the remainder lacks a known reason. Recorded for this sample are tens of thousands of clones; around 84% of them occurred a single time. Of the sample, approximately 20% is held by the ten largest clones. The sample was CD8+ T cells sorted from blood. The receptor set was obtained from a woman aged 45-65 years in good health.

This clone occurred a few times. The rearrangement links TRBV4-3 to TRBJ1-1; D gene uncertain. V lost 6 bases and J 8 bases, leaving 1 base between the germline ends. CDR3 length equals 8 residues. Germline V lookup: CDR1 LGHNA, CDR2 YSLEER. CDR3 sequence reads: CASREAFF. Here the CDR3 DNA reads TGCGCCAGCAGAGAAGCTTTCTTT.

This clone was recorded once. This chain connects TRBV15 to TRBJ1-4; TRBD1 might be the D (5 bases). Trimming shortened V by 3 bases and J by 8 bases, and 7 bases separated the two germline ends. Germline CDR1 and CDR2: LNHNV and YYDKDF (reference sequence). The CDR3 runs 12 residues. The CDR3 region is CATSSTGEKLFF. CDR3 DNA: TGTGCCACCAGCAGTACAGGCGAAAAACTGTTTTTT.

The V and J genes are TRBV7-9 and TRBJ1-1, with D possibly matching TRBD1 (6 bases). CDR1 and CDR2 from the germline V gene are SEHNR and FQNEAQ (reference sequence). The ends were cut back, 1 base at V and 2 bases at J, with 11 bases in the middle. The CDR3 runs 15 residues. The CDR3 DNA follows: TGTGCCAGCAGCTTAGGGGGACACCGAAACACTGAAGCTTTCTTT. Protein: CASSLGGHRNTEAFF.